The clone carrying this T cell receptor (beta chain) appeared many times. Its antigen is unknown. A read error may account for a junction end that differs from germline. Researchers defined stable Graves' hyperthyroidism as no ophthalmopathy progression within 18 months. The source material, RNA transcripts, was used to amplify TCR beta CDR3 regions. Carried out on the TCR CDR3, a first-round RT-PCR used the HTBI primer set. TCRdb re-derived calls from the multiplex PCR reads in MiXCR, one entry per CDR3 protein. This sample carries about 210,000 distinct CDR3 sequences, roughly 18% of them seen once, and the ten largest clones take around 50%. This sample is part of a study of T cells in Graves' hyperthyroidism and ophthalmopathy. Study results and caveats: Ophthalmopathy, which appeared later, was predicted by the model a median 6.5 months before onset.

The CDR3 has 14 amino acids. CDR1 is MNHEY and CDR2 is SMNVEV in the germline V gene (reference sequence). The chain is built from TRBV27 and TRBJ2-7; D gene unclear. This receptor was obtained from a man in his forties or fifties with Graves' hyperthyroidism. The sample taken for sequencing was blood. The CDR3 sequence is CASSLGRVSNEQYF. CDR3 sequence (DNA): TGTGCCAGCAGTCTAGGACGGGTCTCCAACGAGCAGTACTTC.